The subject of this entry is one T cell receptor beta chain. The target antigen is unknown. TCRdb recomputed calls from the 5' RACE reads with MiXCR, one row per CDR3 protein. The sample records 200,000 to 250,000 distinct CDR3 sequences, roughly 15% being singletons. CDR3 length: 14 amino acids. Germline CDR1 is KGHDR and CDR2 is SFDVKD. V lost 5 bases, J lost 3 bases, and 4 bases stayed unmatched. This sample is drawn from a study of T-cell memory formation after mild COVID-19. Study findings and constraints: Among clones contracting day 15 to 85, CD4/CD8 was balanced, whereas later expanders leaned CD4+. Cross-reactive memory seemingly joined, as some responding clones were found in pre-infection memory.

This chain links TRBV24-1 with TRBJ2-5, with 8 bases fitting TRBD1. Sequencing was performed on PBMCs or a T cell subset sorted from them (not recorded which). The clonotype was recovered from a man between 18 and 35 years old who had mild COVID-19 (a few samples of this study predate the infection). Cell type and time point are not known. CDR3 sequence: CATSGDRGKETQYF. CDR3 coding DNA: TGTGCCACCAGTGGAGACAGGGGCAAAGAGACCCAGTACTTC.